This T cell receptor (beta chain) originates from a study of blood T cells in healthy people across ages. General study points: A greater number of naive CD4+ cells and higher diversity distinguished long-lived donors from aged donors. Older age went with lower TCR beta diversity per million T cells, in a roughly linear way. Naive and antigen-experienced cells could not be conclusively compared, given unsorted PBMCs.

The table lists this clonotype with many counts. Antigen specificity is unknown. V was cut by 2 bases and J by 6 bases, with 16 bases left in between. Germline V gene sequence: CDR1 SGHTA, CDR2 FQGNSA. This CDR3 is built from 15 residues. The use of a sample-barcoded 5' primer and a J-beta primer mix characterized a second PCR of roughly 6 to 11 cycles. With 12 random nucleotides, a template-switch adaptor tagged each individual cDNA molecule. TCRdb re-called the 5' RACE reads with MiXCR, one entry per CDR3 protein. The repertoire holds hundreds of thousands of distinct CDR3 sequences, 58% seen once, with roughly 22% in the top ten.

The chain employs TRBV7-2 and TRBJ2-5, with D unresolved. The material sequenced was blood. The source is a man younger than 45 in good health. Here the CDR3 DNA reads TGTGCCAGCAGCTTAAACACCCGGGCCTTGAAGACCCAGTACTTC. Translated, it gives CASSLNTRALKTQYF.